The present T cell receptor (beta chain) was sequenced within a study of T-cell memory formation after mild COVID-19. This clonotype turned up a few times. The CDR3 is 18 residues long. The V gene's germline CDR1 is SQVTM and CDR2 ANQGSEA. Between the trimmed V and J ends, which lost 2 bases and 0 bases, there was a span of 22 bases. TCRdb re-called the 5' RACE reads through MiXCR, storing one row per CDR3 protein. The data hold approximately 290,000 distinct CDR3 sequences, with approximately 15% observed a single time. Sequenced material: PBMCs or a T cell subset sorted from them (not recorded which). The chain carries TRBV29-1 and TRBJ2-5, with D possibly matching TRBD2 (5 bases). This receptor was identified in a young man who had mild COVID-19 (a few samples of this study predate the infection). Cell type and time point are not known. CDR3 nucleotides: TGCAGCGTTGAATTCCGAGGGTTGCAGCGGTTCTACCAAGAGACCCAGTACTTC. The encoded protein is CSVEFRGLQRFYQETQYF.